Sequencing of this T cell receptor beta chain was carried out in a study of T-cell reconstitution after alpha-beta-depleted transplantation in children. For TCRbeta, the library was prepared with unique molecular identifiers. A single record per CDR3 protein comes from TCRdb applying MiXCR to the PCR reads. The sample comprises hundreds of thousands of distinct CDR3 sequences, 15% to 20% of which are singletons, and 25% to 35% rests with the top ten. There are 12 residues in the CDR3. Trimming left V 4 bases short and J 9 bases short, with 11 bases between. CDR1 is WSHSY, CDR2 SAAADI, per germline. Turning to this clonotype: Antigen specificity is unknown.

General study findings and limits: By one year post-transplant, T-cell counts and diversity largely arose from T cells that were newly produced. Roughly two months post-transplant, alpha-beta T cells reportedly originated from several hundred graft clones that had expanded. Recipient T cells and thymic progenitors that survived gave rise to the high TCRbeta diversity observed at day 60 in some patients.

The sequence derives from a boy under two years old who had a stem cell transplant for Wiskott-Aldrich syndrome, so the T cells may come from the graft donor. The sequencing here drew on PBMCs, mostly from graft donor cells, taken 360 days after TCRalphabeta/CD19-depleted stem cell transplant. The chain couples TRBV10-2 to TRBJ2-3; perhaps TRBD1 as D (6 bases). The CDR3 bases are TGCGCCAGCAGTGTTCCTCAGGGGACGCAGTATTTT. Translating it yields CASSVPQGTQYF.